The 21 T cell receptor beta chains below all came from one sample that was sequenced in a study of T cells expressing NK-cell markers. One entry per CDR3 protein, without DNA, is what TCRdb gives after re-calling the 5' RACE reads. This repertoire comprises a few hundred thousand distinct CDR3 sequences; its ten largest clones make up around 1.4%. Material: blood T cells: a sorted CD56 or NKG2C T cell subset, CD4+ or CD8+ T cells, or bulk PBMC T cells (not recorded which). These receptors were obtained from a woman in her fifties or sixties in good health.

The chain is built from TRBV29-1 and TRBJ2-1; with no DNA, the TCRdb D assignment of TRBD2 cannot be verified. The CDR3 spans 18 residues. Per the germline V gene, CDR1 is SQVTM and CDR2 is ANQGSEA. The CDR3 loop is CSVRRLAGGGSSYNEQFF.

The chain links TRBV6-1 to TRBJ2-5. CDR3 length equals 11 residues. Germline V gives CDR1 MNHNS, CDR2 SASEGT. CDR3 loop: CASSEVGTQYF.

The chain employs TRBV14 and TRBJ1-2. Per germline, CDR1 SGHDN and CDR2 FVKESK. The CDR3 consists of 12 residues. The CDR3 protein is CASSHDGFRYTF.

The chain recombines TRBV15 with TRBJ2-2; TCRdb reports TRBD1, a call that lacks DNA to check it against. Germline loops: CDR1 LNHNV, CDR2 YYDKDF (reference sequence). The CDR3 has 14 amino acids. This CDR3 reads CATPGGPHTGELFF. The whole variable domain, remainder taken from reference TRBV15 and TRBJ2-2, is DAMVIQNPRYQVTQFGKPVTLSCSQTLNHNVMYWYQQKSSQAPKLLFHYYDKDFNNEADTPDNFQSRRPNTSFCFLDIRSPGLGDTAMYLCATPGGPHTGELFFGEGSRLTVL.

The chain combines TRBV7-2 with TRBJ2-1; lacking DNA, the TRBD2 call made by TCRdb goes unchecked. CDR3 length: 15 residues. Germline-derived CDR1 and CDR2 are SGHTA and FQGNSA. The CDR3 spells CASSSRLASRGEQFF.

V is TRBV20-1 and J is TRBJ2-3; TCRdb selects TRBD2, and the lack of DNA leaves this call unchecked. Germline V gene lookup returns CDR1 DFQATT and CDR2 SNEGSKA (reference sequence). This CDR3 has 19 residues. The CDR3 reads CSASPSGALLAGATDTQYF.

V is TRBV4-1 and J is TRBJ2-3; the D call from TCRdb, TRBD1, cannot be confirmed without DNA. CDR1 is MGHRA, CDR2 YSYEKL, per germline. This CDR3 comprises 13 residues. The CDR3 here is CASGKTGTDTQYF.

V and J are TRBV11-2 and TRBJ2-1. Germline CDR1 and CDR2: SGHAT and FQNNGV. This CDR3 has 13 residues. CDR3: CASSFLMGSEQFF.

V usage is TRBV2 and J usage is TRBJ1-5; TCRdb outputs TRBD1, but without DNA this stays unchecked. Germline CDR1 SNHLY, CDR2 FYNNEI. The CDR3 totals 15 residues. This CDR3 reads CASSWTGMGNQPQHF. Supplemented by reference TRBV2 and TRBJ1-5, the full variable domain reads EPEVTQTPSHQVTQMGQEVILRCVPISNHLYFYWYRQILGQKVEFLVSFYNNEISEKSEIFDDQFSVERPDGSNFTLKIRSTKLEDSAMYFCASSWTGMGNQPQHFGDGTRLSIL.

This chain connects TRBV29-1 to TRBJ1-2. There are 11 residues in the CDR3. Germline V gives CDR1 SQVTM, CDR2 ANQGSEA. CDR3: CSVRFNYGYTF.

The CDR3 spells CASSLARIGGARETQYF. V usage is TRBV7-8 and J usage is TRBJ2-5; the D call of TRBD1 rests on TCRdb alone, since no DNA is present to check it. CDR3 length equals 17 residues. The V gene's germline CDR1 is SGHVS and CDR2 FQNEAQ. Combining the CDR3 with reference TRBV7-8 and TRBJ2-5 gives the whole variable domain GAGVSQSPRYKVAKRGQDVALRCDPISGHVSLFWYQQALGQGPEFLTYFQNEAQLDKSGLPSDRFFAERPEGSVSTLKIQRTQQEDSAVYLCASSLARIGGARETQYFGPGTRLLVL.

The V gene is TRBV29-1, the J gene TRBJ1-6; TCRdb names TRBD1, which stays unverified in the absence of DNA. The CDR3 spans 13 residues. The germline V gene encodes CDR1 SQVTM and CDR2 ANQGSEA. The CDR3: CSVSTGGNSPLHF.

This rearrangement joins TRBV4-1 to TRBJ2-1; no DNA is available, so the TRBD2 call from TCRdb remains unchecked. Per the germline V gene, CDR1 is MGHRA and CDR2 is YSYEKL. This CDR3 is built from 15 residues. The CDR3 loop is CASSPRLAGANEQFF.

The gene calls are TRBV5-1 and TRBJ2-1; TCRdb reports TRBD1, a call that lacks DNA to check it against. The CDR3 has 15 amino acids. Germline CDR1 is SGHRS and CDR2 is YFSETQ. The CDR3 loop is CASSSPQGSVGEQFF.

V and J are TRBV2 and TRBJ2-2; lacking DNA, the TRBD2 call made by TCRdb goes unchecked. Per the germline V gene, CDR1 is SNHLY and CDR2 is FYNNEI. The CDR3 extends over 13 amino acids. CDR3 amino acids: CASSETSAGELFF.

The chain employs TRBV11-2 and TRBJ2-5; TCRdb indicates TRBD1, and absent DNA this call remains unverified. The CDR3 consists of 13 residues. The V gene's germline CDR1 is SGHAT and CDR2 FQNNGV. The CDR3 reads CASSRPGQGVPYF. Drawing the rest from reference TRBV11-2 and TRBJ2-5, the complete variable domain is EAGVAQSPRYKIIEKRQSVAFWCNPISGHATLYWYQQILGQGPKLLIQFQNNGVVDDSQLPKDRFSAERLKGVDSTLKIQPAKLEDSAVYLCASSRPGQGVPYFGPGTRLLVL.

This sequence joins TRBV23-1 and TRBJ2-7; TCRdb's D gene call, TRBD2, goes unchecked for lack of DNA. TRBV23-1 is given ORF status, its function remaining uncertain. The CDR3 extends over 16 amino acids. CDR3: CASSQFNGGPPYEQYF.

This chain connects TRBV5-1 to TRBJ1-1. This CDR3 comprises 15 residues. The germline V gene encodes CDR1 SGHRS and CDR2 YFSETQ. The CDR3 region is CASSLRGMEGTEAFF. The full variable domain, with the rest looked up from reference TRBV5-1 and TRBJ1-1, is KAGVTQTPRYLIKTRGQQVTLSCSPISGHRSVSWYQQTPGQGLQFLFEYFSETQRNKGNFPGRFSGRQFSNSRSEMNVSTLELGDSALYLCASSLRGMEGTEAFFGQGTRLTVV.

The CDR3 protein is CASRGTGETYEQYF. V is TRBV2 and J is TRBJ2-7; with no DNA, the TCRdb D assignment of TRBD1 cannot be verified. The CDR3 spans 14 residues. Germline assignment: CDR1 SNHLY and CDR2 FYNNEI.

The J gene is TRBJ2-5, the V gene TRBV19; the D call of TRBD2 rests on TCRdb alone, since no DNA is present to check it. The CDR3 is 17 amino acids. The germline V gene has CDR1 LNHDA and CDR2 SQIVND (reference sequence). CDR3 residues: CASRGAIRAGVVETQYF.

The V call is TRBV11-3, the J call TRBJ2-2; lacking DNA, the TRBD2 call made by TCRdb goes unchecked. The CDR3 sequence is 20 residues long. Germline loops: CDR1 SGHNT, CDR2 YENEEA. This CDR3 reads CASRGTGWPSGSDNTGELFF.